This T cell receptor (beta chain) came from a study of blood T cell repertoires in COVID-19. Study in general: Collection of acute and convalescent COVID-19 samples took place in the United States, Italy and Spain. In each case, the material was cDNA or gDNA derived from T cells, B-cell-depleted T cells, or PBMCs.

Authors' processing steps: Nucleated cell counts were estimated from reference gene primer amplification. Repertoires were generated with immunoSEQ multiplex PCR, while TCRdb's copy carries only in-frame clones and drops some. D and trimming were read from the DNA, whereas the V and J calls and clone size are those reported in that table. This table has approximately 150,000 clones, around 90% appearing once. The sequence was obtained from a human donor in a cohort sampled during active COVID-19. Sequenced input: peripheral blood.

The DNA for the CDR3 is TGTGCCAGCAGCAGCCCAGGGACAGGGGGCGGGAAAGGCTACACCTTC. This sequence encodes CASSSPGTGGGKGYTF. The chain combines TRBV21-1 with TRBJ1-2; the tabulated D call, TRBD1, remains unverified against the DNA. TRBV21-1 corresponds to a pseudogene. CDR3 length: 16 residues.